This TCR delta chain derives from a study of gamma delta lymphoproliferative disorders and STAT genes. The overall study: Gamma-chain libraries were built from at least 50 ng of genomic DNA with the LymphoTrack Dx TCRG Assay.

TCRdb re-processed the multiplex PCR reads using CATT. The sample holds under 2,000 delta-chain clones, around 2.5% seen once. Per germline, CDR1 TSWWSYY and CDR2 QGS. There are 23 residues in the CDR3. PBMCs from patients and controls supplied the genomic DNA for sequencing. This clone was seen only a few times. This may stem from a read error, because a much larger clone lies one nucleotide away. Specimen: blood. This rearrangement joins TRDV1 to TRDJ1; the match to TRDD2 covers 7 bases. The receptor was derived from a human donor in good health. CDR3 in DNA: TGTGCTCTTAGGGATCTGTCACCCCTTCCTCCCCACTCCTCCCTAGTCGCGACCGATAAACTCATCTTT. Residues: CALRDLSPLPPHSSLVATDKLIF.